The 18 T cell receptor beta chains listed next were all sequenced from one sample in a study of OX40 agonist ivuxolimab in advanced cancers. Sequencing was performed with immunoSEQ multiplex PCR; in TCRdb, only in-frame clones are kept and a portion is missing. The data hold 55,000 to 65,000 clones, with around 90% observed a single time. The material sequenced was CD4+ or CD8+ T cells sorted from blood, taken in a trial of the OX40 agonist ivuxolimab. The origin of the receptors is an adult with an advanced solid tumor such as melanoma, head and neck, liver or kidney cancer.

This clone has a single count. The chain joins TRBV2 to TRBJ2-4; the match to TRBD2 covers 11 bases. Germline values: CDR1 SNHLY, CDR2 FYNNEI. V lost 6 bases to trimming and J lost 0 bases; unmatched junction nucleotides: 7. There are 17 residues in the CDR3. This CDR3 is CASRGLAEGIAKNIQYF. In DNA form, the CDR3 reads TGTGCCAGCAGGGGACTAGCGGAGGGGATAGCCAAAAACATTCAGTACTTC.

This rearrangement joins TRBV6-1 to TRBJ2-6; D not certain. Trimming stripped 5 bases from V and 0 bases from J, with 11 bases between. CDR1 is MNHNS and CDR2 is SASEGT in the germline V gene. The CDR3 has 16 residues. The CDR3 is CASSKGRTSGANVLTF. The DNA of the CDR3 is TGTGCCAGCAGTAAAGGAAGAACCTCTGGGGCCAACGTCCTGACTTTC.

J is TRBJ2-2 and V is TRBV9, with D maybe TRBD2 (5 bases). CDR1 and CDR2 from the germline V gene are SGDLS and YYNGEE. Trimming took 4 bases from V and 4 from J, leaving 17 bases between them. This CDR3 comprises 16 residues. The CDR3 nucleotides read TGTGCCAGCAGCTTGACTCATAACGGACTCACCGGGGAGCTGTTTTTT. Translating it yields CASSLTHNGLTGELFF.

The chain uses TRBV27 and TRBJ2-7; 9 bases are a match to TRBD1. The germline V gene encodes CDR1 MNHEY and CDR2 SMNVEV (reference sequence). V trimming: 6 bases; J trimming: 6 bases; junction bases outside the gene matches: 6. This CDR3 spans 13 amino acids. CDR3 nucleotides: TGTGCCAGCAGCGGACAGGGGATGCGCGAGCAGTACTTC. This translates into CASSGQGMREQYF.

This chain links TRBV19 with TRBJ1-5; 8 nucleotides align to TRBD1. The CDR3 is 16 amino acids. Trimming took 4 bases from V and 3 from J; bases not matched to a gene: 8. CDR1 is LNHDA and CDR2 is SQIVND in the germline V gene (reference sequence). CDR3 sequence (DNA): TGTGCCAGTAGTACCGGACAGGGACCTTACAATCAGCCCCAGCATTTT. It is translated as CASSTGQGPYNQPQHF.

This chain uses TRBV5-1 with TRBJ2-3; either TRBD1 or TRBD2 may supply D (5 bases each). With 0 bases removed from V and 0 bases from J, the gap between germline ends came to 11 bases. Germline CDR1 and CDR2: SGHRS and YFSETQ. This CDR3 region has 16 residues. CDR3: CASSLAGGTSTDTQYF. The DNA of the CDR3 is TGCGCCAGCAGCTTGGCTGGGGGAACTAGCACAGATACGCAGTATTTT.

The chain recombines TRBV19 with TRBJ1-4; D unresolved. The CDR3 is 16 residues long. Germline V CDR1 and CDR2: LNHDA, SQIVND (reference sequence). Trimming removed 7 bases at V and 0 bases at J, with 15 bases between. Here the CDR3 DNA reads TGTGCCAGTACCTCACGACCGGGTCCAACTAATGAAAAACTGTTTTTT. The encoded protein is CASTSRPGPTNEKLFF. The variable domain in full, with the rest retrieved from reference TRBV19 and TRBJ1-4, is DGGITQSPKYLFRKEGQNVTLSCEQNLNHDAMYWYRQDPGQGLRLIYYSQIVNDFQKGDIAEGYSVSREKKESFPLTVTSAQKNPTAFYLCASTSRPGPTNEKLFFGSGTQLSVL.

This chain uses TRBV19 with TRBJ1-1; maybe TRBD1 (6 bases). V was clipped by 9 bases and J by 2 bases, with 16 bases between them. This CDR3 comprises 14 residues. CDR1 LNHDA and CDR2 SQIVND come from the germline V gene (reference sequence). CDR3: CASVGQLGNTEAFF. Written as DNA, the CDR3 is TGTGCCAGCGTGGGACAATTGGGAAACACTGAAGCTTTCTTT.

The rearrangement uses TRBV9 and TRBJ2-1, with 7 bases that match TRBD2. The J segment lost 4 bases and the V segment lost 0 bases, leaving 4 bases of the junction unmatched. Germline CDR1 and CDR2: SGDLS and YYNGEE. The CDR3 is 15 residues long. CDR3: CASSVDGSGYNEQFF. CDR3 coding DNA: TGTGCCAGCAGCGTAGATGGTAGCGGGTACAATGAGCAGTTCTTC.

CDR3 amino acids: CASSSPDLSGYTF. CDR3 DNA sequence: TGTGCCAGCAGCTCCCCGGACTTGTCTGGCTACACCTTC. The chain is built from TRBV13 and TRBJ1-2; D call uncertain. The CDR3 runs 13 residues. Germline V gene sequence: CDR1 PRHDT, CDR2 FYEKMQ (reference sequence). The ends were cut back, 4 bases at V and 7 bases at J, with 13 bases in the middle.

This clone was counted once. The chain combines TRBV20-1 with TRBJ1-2, with D uncertain. CDR3 length: 10 residues. Germline lookup yields CDR1 DFQATT and CDR2 SNEGSKA (reference sequence). Trimming removed 6 bases at V and 7 bases at J, with 9 bases between. This CDR3 is CSATEGGYTF. DNA for the CDR3: TGCAGTGCAACGGAGGGTGGCTACACCTTC.

The chain is built from TRBV19 and TRBJ1-4; 11 nucleotides agree with TRBD1. V shed 5 bases and J 6 bases; nucleotides not matched to a gene: 8. Germline CDR1 LNHDA, CDR2 SQIVND (reference sequence). CDR3 length equals 16 residues. The CDR3, as DNA: TGTGCCAGTAGTGGCTTCGGACAGGGGGCGGATGAAAAACTGTTTTTT. This gives the protein CASSGFGQGADEKLFF.

A single count supports this clone. Here the CDR3 reads CASSGLAGGGSYEQYF. The CDR3, as DNA: TGTGCCAGCAGTGGACTAGCGGGAGGGGGGAGCTACGAGCAGTACTTC. The rearrangement joins TRBV6-1 to TRBJ2-7; TRBD2 aligns across 14 bases. The CDR3 is 16 amino acids. Per the germline V gene, CDR1 is MNHNS and CDR2 is SASEGT. The junction had 5 bases not matched to a gene; V was cut back by 4 bases and J by 3 bases.

The CDR3 spells CASRGAGGGTGELFF. The CDR3 DNA reads TGTGCCAGCAGGGGAGCGGGAGGGGGCACCGGGGAGCTGTTTTTT. The chain couples TRBV2 to TRBJ2-2; 10 positions agree with TRBD2. The germline V gene has CDR1 SNHLY and CDR2 FYNNEI. CDR3 length equals 15 residues. With V trimmed by 6 bases and J by 4 bases, 5 bases remained unmatched. The variable domain in full, with the rest retrieved from reference TRBV2 and TRBJ2-2, is EPEVTQTPSHQVTQMGQEVILRCVPISNHLYFYWYRQILGQKVEFLVSFYNNEISEKSEIFDDQFSVERPDGSNFTLKIRSTKLEDSAMYFCASRGAGGGTGELFFGEGSRLTVL.

The V gene is TRBV10-3, the J gene TRBJ2-7, with TRBD1 matching over 12 bases. This CDR3 has 16 residues. Per germline, CDR1 ENHRY and CDR2 SYGVKD. The junction had 12 bases not matched to a gene; V was cut back by 11 bases and J by 1 base. This CDR3 reads CAVSRGDRGLSYEQYF. The CDR3 DNA reads TGTGCCGTAAGCCGCGGGGACAGGGGGCTTTCCTACGAGCAGTACTTC.

The CDR3 nucleotides are TGTGCCGCTCGGGACAGGGGGCGTACCACTGAAGCTTTCTTT. Amino acid sequence: CAARDRGRTTEAFF. This sequence joins TRBV10-3 and TRBJ1-1; 12 bases fit TRBD1. The germline V gene has CDR1 ENHRY and CDR2 SYGVKD. The J segment lost 4 bases and the V segment lost 11 bases, leaving 8 bases of the junction unmatched. The CDR3 runs to 14 residues.

The chain joins TRBV6-6 to TRBJ2-7; D not certain. The CDR3 length is 13 residues. V was shortened by 0 bases and J by 4 bases, with 7 bases between the two germline ends. Germline V lookup: CDR1 MNHNY, CDR2 SVGAGI (reference sequence). As DNA, the CDR3 is TGTGCCAGCAGTTACTCGAATTTGTACGAGCAGTACTTC. It yields the protein CASSYSNLYEQYF.

CDR3 sequence (DNA): TGTGCCAGCAGCCAGGGCACTAGCGGTAGCTTCTACGAGCAGTACTTC. This gives the protein CASSQGTSGSFYEQYF. The chain combines TRBV5-4 with TRBJ2-7, with TRBD2 matching over 8 bases. The CDR3 has 16 residues. V was clipped by 4 bases and J by 3 bases; unmatched bases: 12. Germline-derived CDR1 and CDR2 are SGHNT and YYREEE (reference sequence).